The 20 T cell receptor beta chains presented below share a single source sample, sequenced in a study of blood T cell repertoires in COVID-19. Generated by immunoSEQ multiplex PCR, the TCRdb table keeps only in-frame clones and is missing some. The sample holds under 300,000 clones; roughly 80% are singletons and the top ten take around 3.5%. Sequenced: peripheral blood. These receptors were taken from a woman aged 18-29 years with acute or convalescent COVID-19.

The chain employs TRBV15 and TRBJ2-3, with D unclear. Germline V gene data show CDR1 as LNHNV and CDR2 as YYDKDF (reference sequence). CDR3 size: 13 residues. V was shortened by 0 bases and J by 2 bases, with 3 bases between the two germline ends. In DNA, the CDR3 is TGTGCCACCAGCAGAGACTTCACAGATACGCAGTATTTT. Translating gives CATSRDFTDTQYF.

This clone was seen once. The rearrangement uses TRBV14 and TRBJ2-3, with 11 bases fitting TRBD1. CDR1 is SGHDN and CDR2 is FVKESK in the germline V gene. The CDR3 contains 17 residues. Trimming cost V 0 bases and J 7 bases; bases outside gene matches: 9. DNA of the CDR3: TGTGCCAGCAGCCAAGAGCCCCTCCGGGACAGGGGGAATACGCAGTATTTT. This translates into CASSQEPLRDRGNTQYF.

This clone was observed a few times. Sequence at one end of the junction differs from germline and may be a read error. V is TRBV2 and J is TRBJ1-2, with TRBD1 as a possible D gene (5 bases). Germline V gene lookup returns CDR1 SNHLY and CDR2 FYNNEI. The CDR3 sequence is 14 residues long. CDR3 protein: CASREDQGSYGYTF. The CDR3, as DNA: TGTGCCAGCAGGGAAGACCAGGGATCCTATGGCTACACCTTC.

This clone was observed once. Sequence at one end of the junction differs from germline and may be a read error. V usage is TRBV6-1 and J usage is TRBJ1-2; TRBD1 might be the D (6 bases). Germline loops: CDR1 MNHNS, CDR2 SASEGT. CDR3 size: 17 residues. The CDR3 nucleotides read TGTGCCAGCAGCGAAGACCCGGGACAAGGGAGAACTAATGGCTACACCTTC. As protein: CASSEDPGQGRTNGYTF.

Comments on this clone: The same CDR3 also results from other DNA sequences found in this sample. The CDR3 region is CASSYTGQGAEAFF. Here the CDR3 DNA reads TGTGCCAGCAGTTACACCGGACAGGGCGCTGAAGCTTTCTTT. The chain links TRBV6-5 to TRBJ1-1; 8 positions agree with TRBD1. V shed 2 bases, J shed 6 bases, and the junction held 5 bases outside the gene matches. CDR1 is MNHEY, CDR2 SVGAGI, per germline. The CDR3 is 14 residues long.

This chain uses TRBV6-6 with TRBJ1-5; D remains ambiguous. CDR3 length: 14 amino acids. The V end was cut by 9 bases, the J end by 5 bases, with 17 bases between. The V gene's germline CDR1 is MNHNY and CDR2 SVGAGI (reference sequence). The DNA of the CDR3 is TGTGCCAGTCGCCGGGGTCTGCACGATCAGCCCCAGCATTTT. Translated: CASRRGLHDQPQHF.

Comment on this clone: An end of the junction differs from the germline gene, which may be a read error. The gene calls are TRBV5-1 and TRBJ2-5; 7 bases are shared with TRBD1. Per germline, CDR1 SGHRS and CDR2 YFSETQ. CDR3 length: 17 amino acids. The CDR3 loop is CASSLGSYIGTAETQYF. The CDR3, as DNA: TGCGCCAGCAGTTTGGGTTCCTATATCGGGACAGCAGAGACCCAGTACTTC.

This CDR3 reads CASSPLHSGEGETQYF. The CDR3 coding sequence is TGTGCCAGCAGCCCGCTTCATAGCGGGGAGGGCGAGACCCAGTACTTC. The genes are TRBV3-1 (or the pseudogene TRBV3-2) and TRBJ2-5; 8 bases agree with TRBD2. Per germline, CDR1 LGHDT and CDR2 YNNKEL (reference sequence). This CDR3 region has 16 residues. J lost 5 bases, V lost 4 bases, and 12 bases had no gene match.

This clone was seen a few times. The chain recombines TRBV5-1 with TRBJ2-1; 12 nucleotides line up with TRBD2. Germline V CDR1 and CDR2: SGHRS, YFSETQ. The CDR3 spans 15 residues. V was pared by 5 bases and J by 7 bases, with 7 bases of the junction left unmatched. CDR3 DNA sequence: TGCGCCAGCAGGCAGACTAGCGGGAGTGGGAATGAGCAGTTCTTC. It codes for CASRQTSGSGNEQFF.

This clone occurred once. J is TRBJ2-1 and V is TRBV9; 7 bases match TRBD2. The CDR3 is 16 amino acids. Germline CDR1 SGDLS, CDR2 YYNGEE. With V trimmed by 6 bases and J by 2 bases, 11 bases remained unmatched. The CDR3 protein is CASTRGGGDPYNEQFF. The CDR3 bases are TGTGCCAGCACCCGTGGGGGGGGAGACCCCTACAATGAGCAGTTCTTC.

The chain joins TRBV13 to TRBJ1-1; the match to TRBD1 covers 8 bases. The V and J ends lost 5 bases and 6 bases, in that order; junction bases with no gene match: 11. Germline CDR1 reads PRHDT; CDR2 reads FYEKMQ (reference sequence). The CDR3 runs to 15 residues. The CDR3 DNA reads as TGTGCCAGCAGCAGAGGACAGGGTGTCTTCTCTGAAGCTTTCTTT. Translation: CASSRGQGVFSEAFF.

The V call is TRBV6-1, the J call TRBJ1-3; TRBD1 matches 8 bases. The CDR3 is 16 residues long. Looked up from germline, CDR1 is MNHNS and CDR2 is SASEGT. The J segment lost 4 bases and the V segment lost 0 bases, leaving 5 bases of the junction unmatched. CDR3 DNA: TGTGCCAGCAGTGAAGCGGGACAGGCGGGAGGAAACACCATATATTTT. This codes for CASSEAGQAGGNTIYF.

This clone was detected only a few times. At one of its ends the junction is not consistent with the germline gene, which may arise from a read error. The chain has TRBV5-4 and TRBJ1-3; 11 bases map to TRBD1. CDR3 size: 16 residues. CDR1 is SGHNT, CDR2 YYREEE, per germline (reference sequence). The CDR3 nucleotides read TGTGCCAGCAGCTTATATGGGACAGGGGGTGGACACACCATATATTTT. This codes for CASSLYGTGGGHTIYF.

The V gene is TRBV11-3, the J gene TRBJ2-2, with TRBD2 matching 8 bases. The CDR3 has 15 residues. Looked up from germline, CDR1 is SGHNT and CDR2 is YENEEA. Trimming removed 4 bases from V and 1 base from J; junction bases left unmatched: 2. CDR3 DNA sequence: TGTGCCAGCAGCTCCAGCGGGGGGAACACCGGGGAGCTGTTTTTT. Translation gives CASSSSGGNTGELFF.

The chain links TRBV11-3 to TRBJ2-1; the match to TRBD2 covers 10 bases. Germline trimming cut 2 bases from V and 0 bases from J; bases unmatched to any gene: 1. Germline V CDR1 and CDR2: SGHNT, YENEEA. The CDR3 is 16 amino acids. CDR3 region: CASSLSSGSSYNEQFF. For the CDR3, the DNA is TGTGCCAGCAGCTTATCTAGCGGGAGCTCCTACAATGAGCAGTTCTTC.

This clone was detected only a few times. The chain links TRBV15 to TRBJ2-7; maybe TRBD2 (5 bases). This CDR3 comprises 14 residues. Trimming took off 1 base at V and 0 bases at J, with 7 bases between the two ends. CDR1 and CDR2 from the germline V gene are LNHNV and YYDKDF (reference sequence). The CDR3 sequence: CATSRGGNSYEQYF. The CDR3 region has the DNA TGTGCCACCAGCAGAGGAGGGAACTCCTACGAGCAGTACTTC.

This clone has a handful of counts. This chain connects TRBV5-1 to TRBJ2-7; 8 bases align to TRBD2. This CDR3 has 16 amino acids. The germline gives CDR1 SGHRS, CDR2 YFSETQ. Trimming took 3 bases from V and 5 from J; bases not matched to a gene: 13. The CDR3 loop is CASSSWASGSFNEQYF. In nucleotides, the CDR3 is TGCGCCAGCAGCTCCTGGGCCAGCGGGAGCTTCAACGAGCAGTACTTC.

The CDR3 DNA reads as TGTGCCAGCAGCCCTACCCTACAGTTTAATTCACCCCTCCACTTT. Amino acids: CASSPTLQFNSPLHF. V usage is TRBV28 and J usage is TRBJ1-6, with D unresolved. V lost 6 bases to trimming and J lost 6 bases, with 15 bases between them. The germline gives CDR1 MDHEN, CDR2 SYDVKM. The CDR3 extends over 15 amino acids.

The genes are TRBV7-2 and TRBJ1-2; TRBD1 aligns across 8 bases. The CDR3 has 13 residues. Looked up from germline, CDR1 is SGHTA and CDR2 is FQGNSA. With 5 bases clipped from V and 7 bases from J, the junction kept 6 bases outside the gene matches. CDR3 region: CASSLGQGAGYTF. In DNA form, the CDR3 reads TGTGCCAGCAGCCTCGGACAGGGCGCTGGCTACACCTTC.

This clone was detected many times. The V gene is TRBV6-6, the J gene TRBJ1-1; a weak D match, TRBD1 (5 bases). Germline CDR1 MNHNY, CDR2 SVGAGI (reference sequence). Trimming stripped 10 bases from V and 5 bases from J, with 17 bases between. CDR3 length equals 13 residues. Here the CDR3 reads CATQRRKGTEAFF. The CDR3 region has the DNA TGTGCCACCCAGAGACGAAAGGGGACTGAAGCTTTCTTT.